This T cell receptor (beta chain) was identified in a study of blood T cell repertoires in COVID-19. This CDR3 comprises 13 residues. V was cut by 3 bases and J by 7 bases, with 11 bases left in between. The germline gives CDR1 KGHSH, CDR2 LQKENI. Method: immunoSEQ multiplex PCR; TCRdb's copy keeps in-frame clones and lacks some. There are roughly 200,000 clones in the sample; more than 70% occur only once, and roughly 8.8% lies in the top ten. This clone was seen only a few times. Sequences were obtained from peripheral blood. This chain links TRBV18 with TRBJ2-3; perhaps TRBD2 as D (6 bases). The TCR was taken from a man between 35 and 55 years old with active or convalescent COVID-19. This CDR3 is CASSPVGGYTQYF. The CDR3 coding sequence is TGTGCCAGCTCACCCGTCGGGGGATATACGCAGTATTTT.